The rows below give T cell receptor beta chains drawn from one sample of a study of blood T cell repertoires in COVID-19. Here immunoSEQ multiplex PCR was the method, and the copy in TCRdb shows in-frame clones only, minus some. This sample has under 200,000 clones; more than 70% occur once, and the top ten carry approximately 7%. Material: peripheral blood. The origin of the receptors is a man over 45 with active or convalescent COVID-19. Each CDR3 is given with its conserved first and last residue. Each record gives: J gene, V gene, D gene, clone size, CDR3 protein, CDR3 DNA. D genes are given only for firm matches. Clone size is stated in some rows and not others, as once, few, many or a class when expanded.

TRBJ1-6,TRBV2,TRBD1,few,CASSLQGLGSPLHF,TGTGCCAGCAGTCTACAGGGGCTGGGGTCACCCCTCCACTTT
TRBJ2-7,TRBV10-3,TRBD1,NA,CAINGTGAPYEQYF,TGTGCCATCAATGGGACAGGGGCACCCTACGAGCAGTACTTC
TRBJ2-3,TRBV27,NA,NA,CASSLNSLGDTQYF,TGTGCCAGCAGTTTAAACTCACTAGGAGATACGCAGTATTTT
TRBJ1-2,TRBV28,TRBD1,NA,CASSTGQGGASYTF,TGTGCCAGCAGTACCGGACAGGGCGGGGCAAGCTACACCTTC
TRBJ2-2,TRBV19,NA,few,CASTRRADSGELFF,TGTGCCAGTACCCGGAGGGCGGATTCCGGGGAGCTGTTTTTT
TRBJ1-3,TRBV19,TRBD1,once,CASDDRATGNTIYF,TGTGCCAGCGACGACAGGGCGACTGGAAACACCATATATTTT
TRBJ1-4,TRBV5-5,NA,NA,CASSHEASVGELFF,TGTGCCAGCAGCCACGAGGCGTCGGTCGGGGAACTGTTTTTT
TRBJ1-1,TRBV10-3,NA,NA,CAISESQNTEAFF,TGTGCCATCAGTGAGTCCCAGAACACTGAAGCTTTCTTT
TRBJ2-2,TRBV4-1,TRBD1,few,CASSQAGTGASGELFF,TGCGCCAGCAGCCAAGCCGGGACAGGAGCAAGCGGGGAGCTGTTTTTT
TRBJ1-3,TRBV11-3,NA,NA,CASSLDHRNTIYF,TGTGCCAGCAGCTTAGATCACAGAAACACCATATATTTT
TRBJ2-7,TRBV3-1/TRBV3-2,TRBD2,NA,CASSQASLAGGNYEQYF,TGTGCCAGCAGCCAAGCTAGCCTAGCGGGGGGAAACTACGAGCAGTACTTC
TRBJ1-6,TRBV5-1,TRBD1,NA,CASSGTGRADSPLHF,TGCGCCAGCAGCGGGACAGGGAGAGCTGATTCACCCCTCCACTTT
TRBJ1-3,TRBV6-6,TRBD1,NA,CASSEQGVGNTIYF,TGTGCCAGCAGCGAACAGGGGGTTGGAAACACCATATATTTT
TRBJ1-5,TRBV5-6,NA,NA,CASSFKQGGQPQHF,TGTGCCAGCAGCTTTAAGCAGGGCGGTCAGCCCCAGCATTTT
TRBJ2-7,TRBV19,NA,NA,CASSMGRGYVYEQYF,TGTGCCAGTAGTATGGGTAGGGGCTACGTATACGAGCAGTACTTC
TRBJ1-2,TRBV7-9,TRBD1,NA,CASSFFPNRGANYGYTF,TGTGCCAGCAGTTTTTTCCCGAACAGGGGAGCTAACTATGGCTACACCTTC
TRBJ1-3,TRBV7-9,NA,NA,CASSLAGDGNTIYF,TGTGCCAGCAGCTTAGCCGGGGATGGAAACACCATATATTTT
TRBJ1-5,TRBV27,NA,NA,CASRRARQTNRDQPQHF,TGTGCCAGCCGGAGAGCGAGGCAGACTAATCGGGATCAGCCCCAGCATTTT
TRBJ2-3,TRBV19,NA,NA,CASSIVLAPSPTRSDTQYF,TGTGCCAGTAGTATAGTCCTAGCGCCGTCCCCTACTCGGTCAGATACGCAGTATTTT
TRBJ1-2,TRBV29-1,TRBD1,once,CSVEESRGVGGYTF,TGCAGCGTTGAAGAGTCCAGGGGGGTCGGCGGCTACACCTTC
TRBJ2-7,TRBV24-1,TRBD1,NA,CATSEWTGVRYEQYF,TGTGCCACCAGTGAGTGGACAGGGGTTAGGTACGAGCAGTACTTC
TRBJ1-1,TRBV6-4,NA,NA,CASSETRGGEAFF,TGTGCCAGCAGCGAGACTCGGGGAGGAGAAGCTTTCTTT